These T cell receptor beta chains were read from a single sample in a study of blood T cell repertoires in COVID-19. Profiled with immunoSEQ multiplex PCR; TCRdb holds only in-frame clones, not every one. The table records about 240,000 clones, around 87% of them present only once. The sequenced material came from PBMCs or T cells enriched from blood (not recorded which). The receptor source for this set is a middle-aged woman with acute COVID-19. CDR3s include the opening cysteine and the closing phenylalanine or tryptophan. Expanded clones get a size class; other rows say once, few or many, or leave the size out.

abundance: NA; v_gene: TRBV6-4; CDR3aa: CASSDQRESEQFF
abundance: NA; v_gene: TRBV13; CDR3aa: CASSGLAGGVSYEQYF
abundance: NA; v_gene: TRBV9; CDR3aa: CASSVVGGGNEQFF
abundance: NA; v_gene: TRBV5-8; CDR3aa: CASSLEKGLNQPQHF
abundance: few; v_gene: TRBV3-1/TRBV3-2; CDR3aa: CASSQSGGEQPQHF
abundance: NA; v_gene: TRBV18; CDR3aa: CASSLWTSGNNEQFF
abundance: NA; v_gene: TRBV3-1/TRBV3-2; CDR3aa: CASSLGTSNNEQFF
abundance: NA; v_gene: TRBV18; CDR3aa: CASSPGLAGGPQYF
abundance: NA; v_gene: TRBV15; CDR3aa: CATQIARLVRGNEQFF
abundance: NA; v_gene: TRBV2; CDR3aa: CASSPDTGGETDTQYF
abundance: NA; v_gene: TRBV19; CDR3aa: CASSINGALSYNEQFF
abundance: NA; v_gene: TRBV6-6; CDR3aa: CASSYSQGNTEAFF
abundance: NA; v_gene: TRBV30; CDR3aa: CACARNTEAFF
abundance: once; v_gene: TRBV7-9; CDR3aa: CASSLVLAGEGYEQYF
abundance: NA; v_gene: TRBV5-1; CDR3aa: CASSFSGSYNEQFF
abundance: NA; v_gene: TRBV28; CDR3aa: CASSLAGGPHEQFF
abundance: NA; v_gene: TRBV7-9; CDR3aa: CASSSGPSRGFF
abundance: NA; v_gene: TRBV7-9; CDR3aa: CASSLAGGRASEQFF
abundance: NA; v_gene: TRBV4-1; CDR3aa: CASSQDPHRGSTTYEQYF
abundance: NA; v_gene: TRBV5-6; CDR3aa: CASSTGQGGSPLHF
abundance: NA; v_gene: TRBV11-3; CDR3aa: CASSLVGGQETQYF
abundance: once; v_gene: TRBV4-2; CDR3aa: CASSRGLAGGRIGNEQFF
abundance: NA; v_gene: TRBV19; CDR3aa: CATTPGAGGYGYTF
abundance: NA; v_gene: TRBV14; CDR3aa: CASSQAPNRFREQYF
abundance: few; v_gene: TRBV21-1; CDR3aa: CASTTRRAGENEQFF
abundance: once; v_gene: TRBV14; CDR3aa: CASSAPGLGYEQYF
abundance: NA; v_gene: TRBV29-1; CDR3aa: CSVVPSGRGYNEQFF
abundance: NA; v_gene: TRBV5-6; CDR3aa: CASSPPGLQEQFF
abundance: NA; v_gene: TRBV6-2/TRBV6-3; CDR3aa: CASSPIGETQYF
abundance: NA; v_gene: TRBV5-6; CDR3aa: CASSVDSNNSPLHF
abundance: NA; v_gene: TRBV5-1; CDR3aa: CASSKAADTQYF
abundance: NA; v_gene: TRBV24-1; CDR3aa: CATSGGPMNTEAFF
abundance: NA; v_gene: TRBV24-1; CDR3aa: CATSDYATSGRETQYF
abundance: NA; v_gene: TRBV9; CDR3aa: CASSVTSGVNTGELFF
abundance: NA; v_gene: TRBV7-2; CDR3aa: CASSSTPYSGKDIYEQYF
abundance: many; v_gene: TRBV6-6; CDR3aa: CASSQTGTGRGEQYF
abundance: NA; v_gene: TRBV6-6; CDR3aa: CASSPKQRVITAKNIQYF
abundance: NA; v_gene: TRBV6-5; CDR3aa: CASSPRVGGYTF
abundance: NA; v_gene: TRBV10-3; CDR3aa: CAISESTSGNYEQYF
abundance: few; v_gene: TRBV5-6; CDR3aa: CASSFPDRGYGYTF
abundance: NA; v_gene: TRBV24-1; CDR3aa: CATSGPSGSGETQYF
abundance: once; v_gene: TRBV29-1; CDR3aa: CSADSTPRGDGAFF
abundance: NA; v_gene: TRBV11-2; CDR3aa: CASSLVLSGVGELFF
abundance: NA; v_gene: TRBV6-5; CDR3aa: CASRGVGQNTEAFF
abundance: NA; v_gene: TRBV28; CDR3aa: CASSLTQGGTEAFF
abundance: NA; v_gene: TRBV27; CDR3aa: CASSSGQINTEAFF
abundance: NA; v_gene: TRBV29-1; CDR3aa: CSVEDLGTGGLTNYGYTF
abundance: NA; v_gene: TRBV23-1; CDR3aa: CASSQPGQRNTSNTGELFF
abundance: NA; v_gene: TRBV2; CDR3aa: CASSEAQGFVDEKLFF
abundance: NA; v_gene: TRBV13; CDR3aa: CASSEGTGKNYGYTF
abundance: NA; v_gene: TRBV29-1; CDR3aa: CSVLHRGEEQYF
abundance: few; v_gene: TRBV7-9; CDR3aa: CASSKTGGTSPLHF
abundance: medium-sized; v_gene: TRBV2; CDR3aa: CASSWTATNEKLFF
abundance: NA; v_gene: TRBV6-5; CDR3aa: CASSYRDSLVGNTIYF
abundance: NA; v_gene: TRBV5-1; CDR3aa: CASRTSGSSYEQYF
abundance: NA; v_gene: TRBV29-1; CDR3aa: CSVEDQGSLAGLSYNEQFF